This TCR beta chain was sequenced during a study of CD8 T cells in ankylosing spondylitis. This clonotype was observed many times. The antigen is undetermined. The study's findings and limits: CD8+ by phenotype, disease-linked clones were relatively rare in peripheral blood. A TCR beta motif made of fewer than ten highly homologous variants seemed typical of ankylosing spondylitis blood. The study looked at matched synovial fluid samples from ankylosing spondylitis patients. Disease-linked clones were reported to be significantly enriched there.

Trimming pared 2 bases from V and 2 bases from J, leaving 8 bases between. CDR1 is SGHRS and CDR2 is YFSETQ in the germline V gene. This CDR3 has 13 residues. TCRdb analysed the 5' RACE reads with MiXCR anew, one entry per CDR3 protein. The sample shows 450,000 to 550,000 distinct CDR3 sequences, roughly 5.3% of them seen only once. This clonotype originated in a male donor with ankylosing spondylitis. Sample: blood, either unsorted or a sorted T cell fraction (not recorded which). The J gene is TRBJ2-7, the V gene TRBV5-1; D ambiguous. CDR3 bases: TGCGCCAGCAGCTTTGGCGTAACCTACGAGCAGTACTTC. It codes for CASSFGVTYEQYF. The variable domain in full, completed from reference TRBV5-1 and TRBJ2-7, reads KAGVTQTPRYLIKTRGQQVTLSCSPISGHRSVSWYQQTPGQGLQFLFEYFSETQRNKGNFPGRFSGRQFSNSRSEMNVSTLELGDSALYLCASSFGVTYEQYFGPGTRLTVT.